The TCR beta chain described here comes from a study of blood T cell repertoires in COVID-19. Study at large: Samples taken during acute and convalescent COVID-19 were collected in the United States, Italy and Spain.

Authors' methods: Researchers report that nucleated cell counts were estimated from reference gene primer amplification. TCRdb keeps only in-frame clones here, not all; method: immunoSEQ multiplex PCR. That table is the source of V, J and clone size, and D and trimming were worked out from the DNA. The sample includes a few hundred thousand clones, around 90% of them seen just once. Germline CDR1 and CDR2: SQVTM and ANQGSEA. Trimming removed 0 bases from V and 5 bases from J, with 7 bases in between. The CDR3 runs to 13 residues. Sequencing used peripheral blood. This receptor was identified in a woman aged 50 to 60 who had recovered from COVID-19. The chain carries TRBV29-1 and TRBJ1-4; D is unclear. The CDR3 bases are TGCAGCGTTGAAGATCGTCTGAATGAAAAACTGTTTTTT. It codes for CSVEDRLNEKLFF. Based on the CDR3 plus reference TRBV29-1 and TRBJ1-4, the full variable domain is SAVISQKPSRDICQRGTSLTIQCQVDSQVTMMFWYRQQPGQSLTLIATANQGSEATYESGFVIDKFPISRPNLTFSTLTVSNMSPEDSSIYLCSVEDRLNEKLFFGSGTQLSVL.